These T cell receptor beta chains were read from a single sample in a study of T-cell reconstitution after alpha-beta-depleted transplantation in children. Via MiXCR, TCRdb re-called the PCR reads, giving one row per CDR3 protein. The repertoire consists of about 980,000 distinct CDR3 sequences, with 25% to 35% occurring once and the leading ten covering about 28%. The specimen comprised PBMCs, mostly from graft donor cells, sampled 360 days after TCRalphabeta/CD19-depleted stem cell transplant. These receptors were collected from a boy younger than two who had a stem cell transplant for SCID, so the T cells may come from the graft donor. The CDR3 runs from the conserved cysteine through the conserved F or W. A D gene is named only where the DNA matches it firmly. Size tells how often a clone was seen (once, few, many) or the class of an expanded clone, and some rows leave it out.

d_gene,j_gene,abundance,v_gene,CDR3aa,CDR3nt
.,TRBJ2-7,.,TRBV6-1,CASSENIGRRPYEQYF,TGTGCCAGCAGTGAAAACATAGGGCGGAGGCCTTACGAGCAGTACTTC
.,TRBJ2-6,.,TRBV28,CASRYNSGANVLTF,TGTGCCAGCAGGTACAACTCTGGGGCCAACGTCCTGACTTTC
.,TRBJ1-2,few,TRBV5-5,CASSSLYGDTGYTF,TGTGCCAGCAGCTCCCTCTACGGGGACACTGGCTACACCTTC
.,TRBJ1-6,.,TRBV20-1,CSARGAGGNSPLHF,TGCAGTGCTAGAGGGGCAGGTGGAAATTCACCCCTCCACTTT
.,TRBJ1-2,few,TRBV6-5,CASRRGTGGGYTF,TGTGCCAGCCGGCGTGGTACGGGAGGTGGCTACACCTTC
.,TRBJ2-5,many,TRBV20-1,CSASPEETQYF,TGCAGTGCTAGTCCGGAGGAGACCCAGTACTTC
.,TRBJ2-4,.,TRBV28,CASSYLLGTDKNIQYF,TGTGCCAGCAGTTACCTCCTTGGGACGGACAAAAACATTCAGTACTTC
.,TRBJ1-4,.,TRBV12-3/TRBV12-4,CASTLDTALATNEKLFF,TGTGCCAGCACCCTAGACACTGCCCTTGCAACTAATGAAAAACTGTTTTTT
.,TRBJ1-1,.,TRBV27,CASSPRDLLNTEAFF,TGTGCCAGCAGCCCCAGGGACCTACTGAACACTGAAGCTTTCTTT
.,TRBJ2-3,few,TRBV15,CATSRDGGLTDTQYF,TGTGCCACCAGCAGAGATGGGGGGCTCACAGATACGCAGTATTTT
.,TRBJ1-1,.,TRBV2,CASSVYPATEAFF,TGTGCCAGCAGTGTTTATCCGGCCACTGAAGCTTTCTTT
.,TRBJ1-3,.,TRBV29-1,CSVEVLSGNTIYF,TGCAGCGTTGAAGTCCTCTCTGGAAACACCATATATTTT
TRBD1,TRBJ1-5,few,TRBV19,CASSATGEFNQPQHF,TGTGCCAGTAGTGCGACAGGGGAATTCAATCAGCCCCAGCATTTT
TRBD1,TRBJ1-5,.,TRBV27,CASSSLKGQGAKNSNQPQHF,TGTGCCAGCAGCAGTTTAAAGGGACAGGGGGCTAAAAATAGCAATCAGCCCCAGCATTTT